This T cell receptor beta chain was sequenced during a study of blood T cells in healthy people across ages. Overall study results and limits: When set beside aged donors, long-lived donors presented more naive CD4+ cells and higher diversity.

This clonotype was observed once. What it binds is unknown. A read error may be the cause here, since a much bigger clone is one base away. Primers used in a second PCR of about 6 to 11 cycles were a sample-barcoded 5' primer and a J-beta primer mix. MiXCR, applied by TCRdb to the 5' RACE reads, yields one record per CDR3 protein. This table holds about 1.6 million distinct CDR3 sequences, approximately 32% found once. V gave up 0 bases and J gave up 8 bases, with 17 bases separating them. The germline V gene encodes CDR1 SQVTM and CDR2 ANQGSEA. The CDR3 sequence is 15 residues long. The sample taken for sequencing was blood. The clonotype originates from a woman aged 25 to 39 in good health. This chain joins TRBV29-1 and TRBJ2-4, with a tentative D call TRBD2 (6 bases). The CDR3 DNA reads as TGCAGCGTTGAAGAAATCAACCAGGCGGGGCACATTCAGTACTTC. This codes for CSVEEINQAGHIQYF.